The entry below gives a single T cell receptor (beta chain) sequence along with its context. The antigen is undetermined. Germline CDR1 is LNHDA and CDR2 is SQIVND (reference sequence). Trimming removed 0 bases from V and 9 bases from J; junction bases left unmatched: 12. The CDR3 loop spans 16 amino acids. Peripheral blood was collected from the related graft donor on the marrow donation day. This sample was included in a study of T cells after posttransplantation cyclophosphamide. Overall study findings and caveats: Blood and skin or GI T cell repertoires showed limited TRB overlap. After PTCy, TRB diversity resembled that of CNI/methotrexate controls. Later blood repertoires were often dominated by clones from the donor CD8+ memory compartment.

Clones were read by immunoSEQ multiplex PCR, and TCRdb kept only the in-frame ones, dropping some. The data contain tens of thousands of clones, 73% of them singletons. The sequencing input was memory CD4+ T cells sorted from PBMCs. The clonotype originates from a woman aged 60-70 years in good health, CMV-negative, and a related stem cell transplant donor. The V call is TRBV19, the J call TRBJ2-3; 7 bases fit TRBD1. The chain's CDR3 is CASSIDPGQLLGTQYF. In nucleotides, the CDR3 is TGTGCCAGTAGTATAGATCCGGGACAGCTGCTAGGGACGCAGTATTTT. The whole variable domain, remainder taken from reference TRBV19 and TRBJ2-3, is DGGITQSPKYLFRKEGQNVTLSCEQNLNHDAMYWYRQDPGQGLRLIYYSQIVNDFQKGDIAEGYSVSREKKESFPLTVTSAQKNPTAFYLCASSIDPGQLLGTQYFGPGTRLTVL.